A single T cell receptor beta chain is shown here with its context. Its antigen is not identified. Germline CDR1 reads MNHEY; CDR2 reads SMNVEV (reference sequence). Trimming took off 5 bases at V and 2 bases at J, with 4 bases between the two ends. The CDR3 runs 12 residues. This entry is derived from a study of brain T cells in children with intractable seizures. The study's findings and limits: Only CDR3 sequence similarity suggested viral specificity, without known HCMV serostatus.

As for time point: blood from clinic visit 5 months post-surgery; TSC patient then seizure free. TCRdb's table, derived via immunoSEQ multiplex PCR, lists solely in-frame clones and lacks some. The table has about 340,000 clones, 93% seen once. The sequencing here drew on peripheral blood, taken 4 to 6 months after surgery. This TCR came from a boy younger than two with tuberous sclerosis and intractable seizures. This chain uses TRBV27 with TRBJ2-1; no definite D call. The CDR3 sequence: CASSLTYNEQFF. The CDR3 coding sequence is TGTGCCAGCAGTCTTACCTACAATGAGCAGTTCTTC.